One and the same sample provided the 15 T cell receptor beta chains below, sequenced in a study of Ad26.COV2.S vaccination and SARS-CoV-2 variants. Treatment in this sample: some 19 received Ad26.COV2.S at low or high dose, single or two shots; about 5 received placebo; per-sample allocation not given. The study sampled participants on day 63 after the first vaccine or placebo injection. Generated by immunoSEQ multiplex PCR, the TCRdb table keeps only in-frame clones and is missing some. This table has 440,000 or so clones, 70% to 90% appearing once. The sequenced sample was peripheral blood, obtained in a trial of Ad26.COV2.S vaccine versus placebo. The source is a person between 18 and 65 years old who received the Ad26.COV2.S COVID-19 vaccine or a placebo.

This rearrangement joins TRBV6-5 to TRBJ1-3; D might be TRBD1 (6 bases). The CDR3 runs to 14 residues. V was cut by 6 bases and J by 8 bases, with 17 bases left in between. Germline assignment: CDR1 MNHEY and CDR2 SVGAGI. In nucleotides, the CDR3 is TGTGCCAGCAGATTACAGGGTATCGTAGACACCATATATTTT. Translating it yields CASRLQGIVDTIYF.

V usage is TRBV18 and J usage is TRBJ2-6; 7 nucleotides line up with TRBD1. This CDR3 spans 15 amino acids. Germline CDR1 and CDR2: KGHSH and LQKENI. The V gene end was trimmed by 5 bases and the J gene end by 2 bases; junction bases not matched to a gene: 3. The CDR3 reads CASSNDRAGANVLTF. The CDR3 coding sequence is TGTGCCAGCTCAAACGACAGGGCTGGGGCCAACGTCCTGACTTTC.

The chain employs TRBV19 and TRBJ1-2; 8 positions agree with TRBD1. V lost 5 bases, J lost 3 bases, and 11 bases stayed unmatched. The CDR3 extends over 16 amino acids. The germline gives CDR1 LNHDA, CDR2 SQIVND (reference sequence). CDR3 residues: CASSDPGQGGDYGYTF. In DNA form, the CDR3 reads TGTGCCAGTAGTGACCCAGGACAGGGTGGAGACTATGGCTACACCTTC.

The chain carries TRBV6-7 and TRBJ1-5; D is uncertain. TRBV6-7 is an ORF, and what it does is uncertain. The CDR3 has 11 residues. The ends were cut back, 8 bases at V and 2 bases at J, with 4 bases in the middle. CDR3 in amino acids: CASAGNQPQHF. The DNA for the CDR3 is TGTGCCAGCGCGGGCAATCAGCCCCAGCATTTT.

This clone was seen just once. CDR3 in DNA: TGTGCCAGCAGCGAGGGACAGGGGAAGAACACTGAAGCTTTCTTT. Residues: CASSEGQGKNTEAFF. The rearrangement joins TRBV9 to TRBJ1-1; 10 bases agree with TRBD1. V gave up 3 bases and J gave up 1 base; unmatched junction bases: 3. This CDR3 contains 15 residues. The germline CDR1 and CDR2 sequences are SGDLS and YYNGEE.

This chain connects TRBV27 to TRBJ2-7, with TRBD1 identical over 12 bases. The V gene end was trimmed by 4 bases and the J gene end by 7 bases; junction bases not matched to a gene: 8. The germline V gene has CDR1 MNHEY and CDR2 SMNVEV (reference sequence). CDR3 length equals 15 residues. This chain's CDR3 is CASSYGTGGLGEQYF. The CDR3 coding sequence is TGTGCCAGCAGTTACGGGACAGGGGGCTTGGGGGAGCAGTACTTC.

This chain uses TRBV18 with TRBJ1-5; no clear D gene. The V gene lost 6 bases and the J gene lost 2 bases, with 5 bases spanning the gap. The length of the CDR3 is 12 residues. Germline lookup yields CDR1 KGHSH and CDR2 LQKENI. The CDR3 DNA reads TGTGCCAGCTCGGCCGGCAATCAGCCCCAGCATTTT. Its protein product is CASSAGNQPQHF.

J is TRBJ2-5 and V is TRBV7-8; 10 positions agree with TRBD2. CDR1 is SGHVS and CDR2 is FQNEAQ in the germline V gene. The ends lost 1 base at V and 5 bases at J; junction bases unmatched: 16. This CDR3 has 19 residues. CDR3 in DNA: TGTGCCAGCAGCTTAGGACCCCTAGCCCAGCGGGGGGGCCGGGAGACCCAGTACTTC. Amino acid sequence: CASSLGPLAQRGGRETQYF.

The gene calls are TRBV3-1 (or the pseudogene TRBV3-2) and TRBJ1-1; no reliable D call. This CDR3 region has 14 residues. V gave up 1 base and J gave up 7 bases, with 13 bases separating them. Germline values: CDR1 LGHDT, CDR2 YNNKEL (reference sequence). CDR3 sequence (DNA): TGTGCCAGCAGCCAAGTGCGGGGTTTTAGTGAAGCTTTCTTT. This encodes CASSQVRGFSEAFF.

This clone was counted a few times. At the DNA level, this CDR3 is encoded by other sequences in the same sample as well. This chain connects TRBV6-5 to TRBJ1-5; D ambiguous. V was pared by 2 bases and J by 0 bases, with 8 bases between. From germline, CDR1 is MNHEY and CDR2 SVGAGI. This CDR3 region has 15 residues. In DNA, the CDR3 is TGTGCCAGCAGTTACAGCCAGTATAGCAATCAGCCCCAGCATTTT. This codes for CASSYSQYSNQPQHF.

The V and J genes are TRBV4-3 and TRBJ2-3, with no clear D. The V end lost 0 bases, the J end lost 8 bases, and 12 bases lay between the germline ends. This CDR3 comprises 14 residues. Germline values: CDR1 LGHNA, CDR2 YSLEER. This chain's CDR3 is CASSQDQSGRTQYF. Here the CDR3 DNA reads TGCGCCAGCAGCCAAGATCAGTCGGGTCGTACGCAGTATTTT.

This chain connects TRBV18 to TRBJ2-3, with D unresolved. Trimming removed 1 base at V and 0 bases at J, with 14 bases between. This CDR3 region has 17 residues. The germline gives CDR1 KGHSH, CDR2 LQKENI. The CDR3 DNA sequence: TGTGCCAGCTCACCACAACCGACTGGAACCAGCACAGATACGCAGTATTTT. Its translation is CASSPQPTGTSTDTQYF.

This rearrangement joins TRBV28 to TRBJ1-4; 7 positions match TRBD1. V trimming: 7 bases; J trimming: 0 bases; junction bases outside the gene matches: 14. Germline V gene data show CDR1 as MDHEN and CDR2 as SYDVKM. The CDR3 consists of 18 residues. CDR3 residues: CASNGLDRSLATNEKLFF. The CDR3, as DNA: TGTGCCAGCAACGGGTTGGACAGGAGCCTAGCAACTAATGAAAAACTGTTTTTT.

Note on this clone: The sample holds other DNA sequences that translate to the same CDR3. The genes are TRBV29-1 and TRBJ1-2; D is possibly TRBD1 (6 bases). CDR3 length: 12 amino acids. The V end lost 4 bases, the J end lost 5 bases, and 11 bases lay between the germline ends. Germline V gene data show CDR1 as SQVTM and CDR2 as ANQGSEA. The CDR3 DNA sequence: TGCAGCGTTGCGGGGCAGGGGTATGGCTACACCTTC. Translated, it gives CSVAGQGYGYTF.

The J gene is TRBJ2-1, the V gene TRBV28; 9 bases fit TRBD2. Germline V gives CDR1 MDHEN, CDR2 SYDVKM. The V gene end was trimmed by 4 bases and the J gene end by 8 bases; junction bases not matched to a gene: 9. There are 15 residues in the CDR3. For the CDR3, the DNA is TGTGCCAGCAGTTCCGGGACTAGCTTTTTCTATGAGCAGTTCTTC. It yields the protein CASSSGTSFFYEQFF.